The entry below describes one T cell receptor (beta chain). The sample is drawn from a study of T cell responses to AZD1222 COVID-19 vaccine. Germline lookup yields CDR1 MNHEY and CDR2 SMNVEV (reference sequence). V gave up 8 bases and J gave up 3 bases; unmatched junction bases: 9. The CDR3 covers 15 residues. Measured with immunoSEQ multiplex PCR; TCRdb has only the in-frame clones, and not every one. The repertoire holds some 120,000 clones, with 92% as singletons. The sample in question was peripheral blood, obtained on day 0 of AZD1222 vaccination. V and J are TRBV27 and TRBJ2-2; 7 bases fit TRBD1. This clonotype originated in an adult in good health. DNA of the CDR3: TGTGCCAGCGCTAACAGGGGCCCTTACACCGGGGAGCTGTTTTTT. It is translated as CASANRGPYTGELFF.